This T cell receptor beta chain was obtained from a study of T cell clones after liver transplantation. General study results and limits: A larger donor-reactive than third-party decline suggested partial antigen-specific deletion. Migration into the graft, not deletion, may explain lost graft donor-reactive T cells.

Concerning this clone itself: Its antigen is unknown.

Per germline, CDR1 MDHEN and CDR2 SYDVKM. The CDR3 is 14 amino acids. Trimming stripped 1 base from V and 1 base from J, with 7 bases between. Generated by immunoSEQ multiplex PCR, the TCRdb table keeps only in-frame clones and is missing some. The sample lists tens of thousands of clones; over 70% were seen once. V gene TRBV28 combines with J gene TRBJ1-1; D is perhaps TRBD1 (6 bases). The sequencing here drew on CD4+ T cells from blood, taken 12 months after liver transplant. This receptor was identified in a human patient who received a liver transplant. Some of the T cells might come from the graft donor. This chain's CDR3 is CASSLYRANTEAFF. CDR3 nucleotide sequence: TGTGCCAGCAGTTTATACAGGGCGAACACTGAAGCTTTCTTT. Combining the CDR3 with reference TRBV28 and TRBJ1-1 gives the whole variable domain DVKVTQSSRYLVKRTGEKVFLECVQDMDHENMFWYRQDPGLGLRLIYFSYDVKMKEKGDIPEGYSVSREKKERFSLILESASTNQTSMYLCASSLYRANTEAFFGQGTRLTVV.